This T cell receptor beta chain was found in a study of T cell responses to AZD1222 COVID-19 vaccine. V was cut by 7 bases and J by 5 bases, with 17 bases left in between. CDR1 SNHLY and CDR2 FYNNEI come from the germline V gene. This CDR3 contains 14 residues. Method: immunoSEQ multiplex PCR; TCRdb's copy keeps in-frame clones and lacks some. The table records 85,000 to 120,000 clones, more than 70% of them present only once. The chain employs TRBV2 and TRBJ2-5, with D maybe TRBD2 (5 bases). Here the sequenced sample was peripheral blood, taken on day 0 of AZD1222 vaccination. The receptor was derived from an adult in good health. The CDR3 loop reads CASNSLGVRETQYF. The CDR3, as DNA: TGTGCCAGCAACTCCCTGGGAGTACGGGAGACCCAGTACTTC.